The rows below give T cell receptor beta chains drawn from one sample of a study of CD39 and CD103 CD8 tumor-infiltrating T cells. TCRdb's table, derived via immunoSEQ multiplex PCR, lists solely in-frame clones and lacks some. The sample lists more than 15,000 clones, approximately 90% occurring once. Sequenced: CD8+ T cells sorted from blood. Receptor source: a human donor with head and neck squamous cell carcinoma. Both conserved end residues are part of each CDR3. The order of the fields is D gene, J gene, V gene, clone size, CDR3 length, CDR3 protein, CDR3 DNA. A D gene is named only where the DNA matches it firmly. Part of the rows lack a size; the others show once, few, many or a class for expanded clones.

D: TRBD2
J: TRBJ2-1
V: TRBV5-4
size: -
length: 13
CDR3: CASSFGLDNEQFF
DNA: TGTGCCAGCAGCTTTGGACTAGACAATGAGCAGTTCTTC

D: TRBD1
J: TRBJ1-5
V: TRBV28
size: -
length: 15
CDR3: CASSYRQGSSQPQHF
DNA: TGTGCCAGCAGTTACAGACAGGGCAGTAGTCAGCCCCAGCATTTT

D: -
J: TRBJ2-1
V: TRBV7-9
size: once
length: 16
CDR3: CASSLAVGTPYNEQFF
DNA: TGTGCCAGCAGCTTAGCCGTCGGCACGCCCTACAATGAGCAGTTCTTC

D: -
J: TRBJ2-7
V: TRBV11-2
size: -
length: 13
CDR3: CASSLVSNYEQYF
DNA: TGTGCCAGCAGCTTAGTCTCGAATTACGAGCAGTACTTC

D: -
J: TRBJ1-1
V: TRBV7-3
size: few
length: 13
CDR3: CASSWGLNTEAFF
DNA: TGTGCCAGCAGCTGGGGCCTGAACACTGAAGCTTTCTTT

D: -
J: TRBJ1-1
V: TRBV27
size: -
length: 14
CDR3: CASSFIGVNTEAFF
DNA: TGTGCCAGCAGTTTTATCGGGGTGAACACTGAAGCTTTCTTT

D: -
J: TRBJ2-6
V: TRBV27
size: -
length: 18
CDR3: CASSFISTWVSSTDVLTF
DNA: TGTGCCAGCAGTTTTATCTCGACGTGGGTCTCGTCGACCGACGTCCTGACTTTC

D: -
J: TRBJ2-1
V: TRBV15
size: -
length: 14
CDR3: CATRWGDPGDEQFF
DNA: TGTGCCACCAGGTGGGGGGATCCCGGCGATGAGCAGTTCTTC

D: -
J: TRBJ1-1
V: TRBV6-5
size: -
length: 13
CDR3: CASSYRVDAEAFF
DNA: TGTGCCAGCAGTTATAGGGTCGACGCTGAAGCTTTCTTT

D: -
J: TRBJ1-3
V: TRBV7-9
size: -
length: 14
CDR3: CASGEPDTRNTIYF
DNA: TGTGCCAGCGGAGAGCCGGACACAAGAAACACCATATATTTT

D: TRBD1
J: TRBJ2-2
V: TRBV2
size: -
length: 17
CDR3: CATPGQGAERLTGELFF
DNA: TGTGCCACCCCGGGACAGGGGGCGGAAAGACTTACCGGGGAGCTGTTTTTT

D: -
J: TRBJ2-1
V: TRBV7-9
size: -
length: 12
CDR3: CASSFGTNEQFF
DNA: TGTGCCAGCAGCTTTGGGACCAATGAGCAGTTCTTC

D: -
J: TRBJ1-3
V: TRBV7-9
size: -
length: 17
CDR3: CASSPRAAKISGNTIYF
DNA: TGTGCCAGCAGCCCTCGGGCAGCCAAAATCTCTGGAAACACCATATATTTT

D: TRBD2
J: TRBJ2-3
V: TRBV9
size: -
length: 16
CDR3: CASSVATSPSTDTQYF
DNA: TGTGCCAGCAGCGTAGCGACTAGCCCATCCACAGATACGCAGTATTTT

D: -
J: TRBJ2-7
V: TRBV4-1
size: -
length: 13
CDR3: CASSQGLAYEQYF
DNA: TGCGCCAGCAGCCAAGGACTAGCCTACGAGCAGTACTTC

D: TRBD2
J: TRBJ2-3
V: TRBV7-9
size: -
length: 16
CDR3: CASNLGVAGTTDTQYF
DNA: TGTGCCAGCAACTTGGGGGTAGCGGGCACCACAGATACGCAGTATTTT

D: -
J: TRBJ2-5
V: TRBV6-6
size: -
length: 13
CDR3: CASSWGGQETQYF
DNA: TGTGCCAGCAGTTGGGGCGGGCAAGAGACCCAGTACTTC

D: -
J: TRBJ2-3
V: TRBV7-9
size: -
length: 12
CDR3: CASSSESEVRYF
DNA: TGTGCCAGCAGCTCTGAAAGTGAGGTGCGGTATTTT

D: TRBD2
J: TRBJ2-5
V: TRBV15
size: -
length: 16
CDR3: CATSSGTSGGILTQYF
DNA: TGTGCCACCAGCAGCGGGACTAGCGGGGGAATCTTGACCCAGTACTTC

D: -
J: TRBJ1-1
V: TRBV6-5
size: -
length: 14
CDR3: CASRTTVGYTEAFF
DNA: TGTGCCAGCAGGACGACAGTGGGCTACACTGAAGCTTTCTTT

D: -
J: TRBJ2-5
V: TRBV7-9
size: -
length: 12
CDR3: CASSLVQETQYF
DNA: TGTGCCAGCAGCTTAGTGCAAGAGACCCAGTACTTC

D: -
J: TRBJ2-7
V: TRBV2
size: -
length: 13
CDR3: CAGGQRSSYEQYF
DNA: TGTGCCGGCGGCCAGCGGAGCTCCTACGAGCAGTACTTC

D: -
J: TRBJ2-5
V: TRBV13
size: -
length: 14
CDR3: CASSSLATAETQYF
DNA: TGTGCCAGCAGCTCCCTCGCAACCGCAGAGACCCAGTACTTC

D: -
J: TRBJ1-4
V: TRBV5-1
size: -
length: 18
CDR3: CASSLVGVGGLANEKLFF
DNA: TGCGCCAGCAGCTTGGTTGGGGTGGGGGGGTTAGCTAATGAAAAACTGTTTTTT

D: TRBD1
J: TRBJ2-1
V: TRBV7-3
size: -
length: 15
CDR3: CASSFDGQGAYEQFF
DNA: TGTGCCAGCAGCTTCGACGGACAGGGGGCCTATGAGCAGTTCTTC

D: TRBD2
J: TRBJ2-1
V: TRBV5-4
size: -
length: 15
CDR3: CASSLALAGAYEQFF
DNA: TGTGCCAGCAGCTTGGCTCTAGCGGGGGCCTACGAGCAGTTCTTC

D: TRBD1
J: TRBJ1-3
V: TRBV7-6
size: -
length: 16
CDR3: CASSNPGTASGNTIYF
DNA: TGTGCCAGCTCGAACCCAGGGACAGCTTCTGGAAACACCATATATTTT

D: -
J: TRBJ1-3
V: TRBV7-6
size: -
length: 11
CDR3: CASSLGNTIYF
DNA: TGTGCCAGCAGCTTAGGAAACACCATATATTTT

D: -
J: TRBJ2-1
V: TRBV30
size: -
length: 16
CDR3: CAWSDGHLLTYNEQFF
DNA: TGTGCCTGGAGTGACGGGCACCTTCTCACCTACAATGAGCAGTTCTTC

D: TRBD2
J: TRBJ2-2
V: TRBV29-1
size: -
length: 17
CDR3: CSVGSYSGGAYNGELFF
DNA: TGCAGCGTTGGGTCGTATAGCGGGGGGGCCTATAACGGGGAGCTGTTTTTT

D: TRBD2
J: TRBJ2-3
V: TRBV6-4
size: -
length: 15
CDR3: CASSPTSGGIDTQYF
DNA: TGTGCCAGCAGCCCGACTAGCGGGGGGATAGATACGCAGTATTTT

D: -
J: TRBJ1-1
V: TRBV19
size: -
length: 15
CDR3: CASSIGESLNTEAFF
DNA: TGTGCCAGTAGTATAGGCGAGAGTTTGAACACTGAAGCTTTCTTT

D: -
J: TRBJ1-2
V: TRBV29-1
size: -
length: 14
CDR3: CSVERSGRGYGYTF
DNA: TGCAGCGTTGAACGGTCGGGACGAGGGTATGGCTACACCTTC

D: TRBD1
J: TRBJ1-2
V: TRBV7-6
size: -
length: 14
CDR3: CASSSRGQGNGYTF
DNA: TGTGCCAGCAGCTCTAGGGGACAGGGTAATGGCTACACCTTC

D: -
J: TRBJ1-2
V: TRBV27
size: -
length: 14
CDR3: CASSLAGRNYGYTF
DNA: TGTGCCAGCAGTTTGGCAGGGCGTAACTATGGCTACACCTTC

D: -
J: TRBJ2-7
V: TRBV4-1
size: -
length: 14
CDR3: CASSQEAPTGEQYF
DNA: TGCGCCAGCAGCCAAGAAGCCCCGACAGGCGAGCAGTACTTC

D: -
J: TRBJ1-2
V: TRBV19
size: -
length: 15
CDR3: CASSKDRGGVYGYTF
DNA: TGTGCCAGTAGTAAGGACAGAGGAGGCGTCTATGGCTACACCTTC

D: -
J: TRBJ2-7
V: TRBV7-9
size: -
length: 13
CDR3: CASSFTLRGEQYF
DNA: TGTGCCAGCAGCTTCACCCTAAGGGGGGAGCAGTACTTC

D: -
J: TRBJ2-7
V: TRBV28
size: -
length: 13
CDR3: CASSFEERYEQYF
DNA: TGTGCCAGCAGTTTTGAGGAGCGATACGAGCAGTACTTC

D: -
J: TRBJ2-5
V: TRBV11-2
size: -
length: 14
CDR3: CASSLVPGEETQYF
DNA: TGTGCCAGCAGCTTAGTCCCAGGGGAAGAGACCCAGTACTTC

D: -
J: TRBJ1-3
V: TRBV7-2
size: -
length: 14
CDR3: CASSLDGSGNTIYF
DNA: TGTGCCAGCAGCTTAGACGGCTCTGGAAACACCATATATTTT

D: -
J: TRBJ2-3
V: TRBV7-3
size: -
length: 15
CDR3: CASSLRTGSTDTQYF
DNA: TGTGCCAGCAGCTTACGGACGGGAAGCACAGATACGCAGTATTTT